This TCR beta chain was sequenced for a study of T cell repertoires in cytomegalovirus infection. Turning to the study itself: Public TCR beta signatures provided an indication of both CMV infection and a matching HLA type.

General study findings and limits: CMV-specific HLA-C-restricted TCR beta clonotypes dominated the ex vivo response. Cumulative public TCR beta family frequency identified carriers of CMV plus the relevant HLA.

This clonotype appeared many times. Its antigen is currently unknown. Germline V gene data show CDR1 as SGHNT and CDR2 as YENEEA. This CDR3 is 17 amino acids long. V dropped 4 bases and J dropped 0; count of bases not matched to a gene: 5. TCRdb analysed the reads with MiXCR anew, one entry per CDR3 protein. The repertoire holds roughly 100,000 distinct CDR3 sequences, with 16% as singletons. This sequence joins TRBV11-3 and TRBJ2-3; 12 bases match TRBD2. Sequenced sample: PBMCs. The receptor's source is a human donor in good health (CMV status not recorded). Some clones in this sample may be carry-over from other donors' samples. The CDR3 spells CASSSSSGGASTDTQYF. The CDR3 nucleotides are TGTGCCAGCAGCTCCTCTAGCGGGGGGGCCAGCACAGATACGCAGTATTTT. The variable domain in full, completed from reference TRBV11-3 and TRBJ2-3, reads EAGVVQSPRYKIIEKKQPVAFWCNPISGHNTLYWYLQNLGQGPELLIRYENEEAVDDSQLPKDRFSAERLKGVDSTLKIQPAELGDSAVYLCASSSSSGGASTDTQYFGPGTRLTVL.